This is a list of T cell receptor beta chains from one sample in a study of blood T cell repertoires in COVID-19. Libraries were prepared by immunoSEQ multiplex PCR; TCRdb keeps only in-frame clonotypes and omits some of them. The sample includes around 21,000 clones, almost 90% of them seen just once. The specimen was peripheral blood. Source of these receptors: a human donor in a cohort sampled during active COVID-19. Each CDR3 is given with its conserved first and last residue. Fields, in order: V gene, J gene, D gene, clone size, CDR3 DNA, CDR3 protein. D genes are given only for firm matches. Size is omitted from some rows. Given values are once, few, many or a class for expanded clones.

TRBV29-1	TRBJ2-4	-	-	TGCAGCGTTCAGACAGGACAACTTCAGTACTTC	CSVQTGQLQYF
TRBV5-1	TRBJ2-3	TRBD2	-	TGCGCCAGCAGCCGCAGGACTAGCGGAAGCACAGATACGCAGTATTTT	CASSRRTSGSTDTQYF
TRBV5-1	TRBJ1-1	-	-	TGCGCCAGCAGCTTGGGAGAGAACACTGAAGCTTTCTTT	CASSLGENTEAFF
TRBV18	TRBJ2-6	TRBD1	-	TGTGCCAGCTCACCGACGGGACAGGGGGCCTTCTCTGGGGCCAACGTCCTGACTTTC	CASSPTGQGAFSGANVLTF
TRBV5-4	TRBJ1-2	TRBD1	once	TGTGCCAGCAGCCCGATAGGACAGGCAGGAGGCTACACCTTC	CASSPIGQAGGYTF
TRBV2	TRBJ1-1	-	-	TGTGCCAGCAGCGGGCTAAGGGAGGGAGCTTTCTTT	CASSGLREGAFF
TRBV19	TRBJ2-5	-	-	TGTGCCAGTAGTATAGAGGGCCGGCCCCAAGAGACCCAGTACTTC	CASSIEGRPQETQYF
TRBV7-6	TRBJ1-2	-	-	TGTGCCAGCAGCAATTCACAGACAGATCTCTATGGCTACACCTTC	CASSNSQTDLYGYTF
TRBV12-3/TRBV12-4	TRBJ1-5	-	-	TGTGCCAGCAGTTCTATGAATCAGCCCCAGCATTTT	CASSSMNQPQHF
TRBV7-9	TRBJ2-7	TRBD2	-	TGTGCCAGCAGCGACTGGACTAGTCGCTACGAGCAGTACTTC	CASSDWTSRYEQYF
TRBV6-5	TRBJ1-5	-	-	TGTGCCAGCAGTTACTCGGGGGGTAACGGGCCCCAGCATTTT	CASSYSGGNGPQHF
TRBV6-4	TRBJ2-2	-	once	TGTGCCAGCGCCCCCGGAGGGGGGGACACCGGGGAGCTGTTTTTT	CASAPGGGDTGELFF
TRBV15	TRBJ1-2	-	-	TGTGCCACCGGGGATTTGTGGGGAGGTGGCTACACCTTC	CATGDLWGGGYTF
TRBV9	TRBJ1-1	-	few	TGTGCCAGCAGCGTAGTCCTTAGTACTGAAGCTTTCTTT	CASSVVLSTEAFF
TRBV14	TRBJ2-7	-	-	TGTGCCAGCAGCCAAGAACTCTGGACGGGAGACTACGAGCAGTACTTC	CASSQELWTGDYEQYF
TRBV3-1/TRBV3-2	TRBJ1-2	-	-	TGTGCCAGCAGCCCCGTATTGCAGGGAAACTATGGCTACACCTTC	CASSPVLQGNYGYTF
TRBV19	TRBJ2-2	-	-	TGTGCCAGTAGTATCGCGGGGGCCCTCTCCGGGGAGCTGTTTTTT	CASSIAGALSGELFF
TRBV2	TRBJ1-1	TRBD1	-	TGTGCCAGCGGACTGCAGGGGGAAAACACTGAAGCTTTCTTT	CASGLQGENTEAFF
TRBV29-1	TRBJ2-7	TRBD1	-	TGCAGCGTTGAGACCGGGACAGGGCAGTACTTC	CSVETGTGQYF
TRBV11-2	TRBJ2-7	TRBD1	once	TGTGCCAGCAGCACTTTTCCCGCCGGCGGACAGGCCTACGAGCAGTACTTC	CASSTFPAGGQAYEQYF
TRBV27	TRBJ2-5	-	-	TGTGCCAGCAGTTTACGAAACCACGCCGGGTTCCAAGAGACCCAGTACTTC	CASSLRNHAGFQETQYF
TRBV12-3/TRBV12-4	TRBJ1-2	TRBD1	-	TGTGCCAGCACTACCCCAGGGGGCTATGGCTACACCTTC	CASTTPGGYGYTF
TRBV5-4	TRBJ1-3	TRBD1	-	TGTGCCAGCAGCAGCCGACAGGGACCCTCTGGAAACACCATATATTTT	CASSSRQGPSGNTIYF
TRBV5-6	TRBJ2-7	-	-	TGTGCCAGCAGCTTGCGAGGGTACGAGCAGTACTTC	CASSLRGYEQYF
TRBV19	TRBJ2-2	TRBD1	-	TGTGCCAGTAGTATCCTTGAGACAGGGGACGGGGAGCTGTTTTTT	CASSILETGDGELFF
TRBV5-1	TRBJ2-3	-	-	TGCGCCAGCAGCCGGACAGTTACAGATACGCAGTATTTT	CASSRTVTDTQYF
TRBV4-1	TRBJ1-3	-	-	TGCGCCAGCAGCCAAGAACAGGGATCTGGAAACACCATATATTTT	CASSQEQGSGNTIYF
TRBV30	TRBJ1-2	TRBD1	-	TGTGCCTGGGATGGGGGACAGAAGTATGGCTACACCTTC	CAWDGGQKYGYTF
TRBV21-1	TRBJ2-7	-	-	TGTGCCAGGCCCCTGGGGGGAACCAGCGACGAGCAGTACTTC	CARPLGGTSDEQYF
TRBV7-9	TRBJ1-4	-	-	TGTGCCAGCACCAGCACAGGGTTTGGTGAAAAACTGTTTTTT	CASTSTGFGEKLFF
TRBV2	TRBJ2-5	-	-	TGTGCCAGCATGGACTCCGGGTGGGGTGAGACCCAGTACTTC	CASMDSGWGETQYF
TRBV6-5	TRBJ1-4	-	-	TGTGCCAGCAGCCAGGGGACTAATGAAAAACTGTTTTTT	CASSQGTNEKLFF
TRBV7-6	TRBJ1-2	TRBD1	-	TGTGCCAGCAGCTTAGCTTTCTGGACAGGGGCTTTTGGCTACACCTTC	CASSLAFWTGAFGYTF
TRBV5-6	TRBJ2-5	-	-	TGTGCCAGCAGCTTCAGGAAGTGGTACCAAGAGACCCAGTACTTC	CASSFRKWYQETQYF
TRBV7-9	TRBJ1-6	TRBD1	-	TGTGCCAGTACGGGGACAGCCAATTCACCCCTCCACTTT	CASTGTANSPLHF
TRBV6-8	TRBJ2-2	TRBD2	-	TGTGCCAGCAGCGCTAGCGGGGGCTCGAACACCGGGGAGCTGTTTTTT	CASSASGGSNTGELFF
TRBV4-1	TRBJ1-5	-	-	TGCGCCAGCAGTCCCAGACAGAGCAATCAGCCCCAGCATTTT	CASSPRQSNQPQHF
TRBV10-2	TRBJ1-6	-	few	TGCGCCAGCAGGGACACCAACAATTCACCCCTCCACTTT	CASRDTNNSPLHF
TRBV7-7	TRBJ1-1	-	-	TGTGCCAGCAGCCCAGCGTTTGGGGGGAGTGTGACTGAAGCTTTCTTT	CASSPAFGGSVTEAFF
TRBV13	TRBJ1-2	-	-	TGTGCCAGCAGCTTAGGCTCTCAGATTAACTATGGCTACACCTTC	CASSLGSQINYGYTF
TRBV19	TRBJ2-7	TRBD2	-	TGTGCCAGTAGTCCCTCTAGCGGGGGCTCCTACGAGCAGTACTTC	CASSPSSGGSYEQYF
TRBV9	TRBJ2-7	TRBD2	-	TGTGCCCGCCGCGGGGCGGGGGGGCGCGACGAGCAGTACTTC	CARRGAGGRDEQYF
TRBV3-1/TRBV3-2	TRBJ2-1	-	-	TGTGCCAGCAGCCAAGTTGGTAGCAGTCCCGTAGTCTTC	CASSQVGSSPVVF
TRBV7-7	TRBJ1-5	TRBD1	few	TGTGCCAGCAGCGAAACAGACAGGGGAGATCAGCCCCAGCATTTT	CASSETDRGDQPQHF
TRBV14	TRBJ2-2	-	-	TGTGCCAGCAGCCAAGCGGGGGCCGGGGAGCTGTTTTTT	CASSQAGAGELFF
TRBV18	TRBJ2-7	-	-	TGTGCCAGCTCACCACTGGCGGACCGACTAGTCTACGAGCAGTACTTC	CASSPLADRLVYEQYF
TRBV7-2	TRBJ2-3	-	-	TGTGCCAGCAGCCTAGTAGGGGGGGCCTTAGATACGCAGTATTTT	CASSLVGGALDTQYF
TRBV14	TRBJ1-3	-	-	TGTGCCAGCAGCCAAGATTATGGGACATACGGATCTGGAAACACCATATATTTT	CASSQDYGTYGSGNTIYF
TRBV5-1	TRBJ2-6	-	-	TGCGCCAGCAGCCCGGATTGGGCCCCCGTAACTGGGGCCAACGTCCTGACTTTC	CASSPDWAPVTGANVLTF
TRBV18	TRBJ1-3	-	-	TGTGCCAGCTCACCGGGACAATCTGGAAACACCATATATTTT	CASSPGQSGNTIYF
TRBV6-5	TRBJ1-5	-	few	TGTGCCAGCAGTTACGGGCCGATAAATCAGCCCCAGCATTTT	CASSYGPINQPQHF
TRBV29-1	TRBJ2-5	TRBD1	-	TGCAGCGTGAAGGACAGGGTCCAAGAGACCCAGTACTTC	CSVKDRVQETQYF